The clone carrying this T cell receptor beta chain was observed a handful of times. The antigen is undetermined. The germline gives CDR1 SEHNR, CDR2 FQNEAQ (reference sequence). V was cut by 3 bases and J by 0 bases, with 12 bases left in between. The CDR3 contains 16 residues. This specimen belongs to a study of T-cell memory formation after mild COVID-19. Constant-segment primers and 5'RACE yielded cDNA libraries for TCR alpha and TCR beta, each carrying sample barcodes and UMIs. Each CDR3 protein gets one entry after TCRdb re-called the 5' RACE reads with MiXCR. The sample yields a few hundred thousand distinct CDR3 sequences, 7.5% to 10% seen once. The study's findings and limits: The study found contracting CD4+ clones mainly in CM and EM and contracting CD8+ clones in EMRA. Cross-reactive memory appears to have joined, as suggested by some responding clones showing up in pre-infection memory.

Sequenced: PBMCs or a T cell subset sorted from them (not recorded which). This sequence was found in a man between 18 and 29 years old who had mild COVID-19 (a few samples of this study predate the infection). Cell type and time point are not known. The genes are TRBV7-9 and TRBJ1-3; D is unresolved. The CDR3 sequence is CASSFPTGSSGNTIYF. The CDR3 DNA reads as TGTGCCAGCAGCTTTCCGACGGGGAGCTCTGGAAACACCATATATTTT. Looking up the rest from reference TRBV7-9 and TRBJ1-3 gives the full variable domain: DTGVSQNPRHKITKRGQNVTFRCDPISEHNRLYWYRQTLGQGPEFLTYFQNEAQLEKSRLLSDRFSAERPKGSFSTLEIQRTEQGDSAMYLCASSFPTGSSGNTIYFGEGSWLTVV.